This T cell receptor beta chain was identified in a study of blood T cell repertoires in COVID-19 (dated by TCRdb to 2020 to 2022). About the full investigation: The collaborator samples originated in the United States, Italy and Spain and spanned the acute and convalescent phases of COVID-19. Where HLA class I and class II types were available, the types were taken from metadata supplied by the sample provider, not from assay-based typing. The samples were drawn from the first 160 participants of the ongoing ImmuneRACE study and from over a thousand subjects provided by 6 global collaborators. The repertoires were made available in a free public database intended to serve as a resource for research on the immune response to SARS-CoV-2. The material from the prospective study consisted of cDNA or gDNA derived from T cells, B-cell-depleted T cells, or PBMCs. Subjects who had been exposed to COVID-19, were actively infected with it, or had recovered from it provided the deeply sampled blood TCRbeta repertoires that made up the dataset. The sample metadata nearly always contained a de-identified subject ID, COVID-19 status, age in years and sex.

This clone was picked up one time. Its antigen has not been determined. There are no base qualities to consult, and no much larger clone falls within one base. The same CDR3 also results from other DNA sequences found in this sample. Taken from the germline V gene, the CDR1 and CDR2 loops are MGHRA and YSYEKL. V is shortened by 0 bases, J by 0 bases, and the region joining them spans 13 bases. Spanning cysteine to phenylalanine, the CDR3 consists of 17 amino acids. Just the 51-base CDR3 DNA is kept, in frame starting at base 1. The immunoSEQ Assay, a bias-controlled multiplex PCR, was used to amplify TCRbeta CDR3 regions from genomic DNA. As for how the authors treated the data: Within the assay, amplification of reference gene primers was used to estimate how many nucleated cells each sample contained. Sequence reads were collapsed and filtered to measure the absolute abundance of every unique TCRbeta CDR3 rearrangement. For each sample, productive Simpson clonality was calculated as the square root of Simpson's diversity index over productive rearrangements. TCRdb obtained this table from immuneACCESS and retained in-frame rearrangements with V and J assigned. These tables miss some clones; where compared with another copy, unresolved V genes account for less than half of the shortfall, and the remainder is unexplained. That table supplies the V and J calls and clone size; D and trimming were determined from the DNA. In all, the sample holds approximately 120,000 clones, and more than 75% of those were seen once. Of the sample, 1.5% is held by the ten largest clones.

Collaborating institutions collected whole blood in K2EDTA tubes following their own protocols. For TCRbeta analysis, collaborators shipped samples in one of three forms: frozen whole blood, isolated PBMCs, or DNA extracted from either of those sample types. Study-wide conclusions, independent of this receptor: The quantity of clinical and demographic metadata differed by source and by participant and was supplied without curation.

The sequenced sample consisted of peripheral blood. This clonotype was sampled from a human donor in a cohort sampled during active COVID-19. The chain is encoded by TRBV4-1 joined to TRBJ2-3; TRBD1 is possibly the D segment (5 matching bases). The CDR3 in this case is CASSQDSGRASTDTQYF. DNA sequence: TGCGCCAGCAGCCAAGATTCGGGCAGGGCTAGCACAGATACGCAGTATTTT.